The 16 T cell receptor beta chains below were found in one sample sequenced in a study of control samples from healthy donors and cancer patients. Measured with immunoSEQ multiplex PCR; TCRdb has only the in-frame clones, and not every one. Of more than 50,000 clones in the sample, roughly 85% were seen once. Sequenced input: blood. These receptors were collected from a man aged 35 to 55 in good health.

The gene calls are TRBV7-2 and TRBJ2-7, with TRBD2 identical over 10 bases. This CDR3 contains 14 residues. V trimming: 5 bases; J trimming: 7 bases; junction bases outside the gene matches: 8. Germline lookup yields CDR1 SGHTA and CDR2 FQGNSA. The CDR3: CASSAAGGPREQYF. The CDR3 region has the DNA TGTGCCAGCAGCGCAGCGGGGGGGCCTCGGGAGCAGTACTTC.

The V and J genes are TRBV4-3 and TRBJ2-3; D remains ambiguous. Germline V gene sequence: CDR1 LGHNA, CDR2 YSLEER. V was trimmed by 8 bases and J by 1 base, leaving 7 bases between them. The CDR3 length is 12 residues. This CDR3 reads CASSLGTDTQYF. The DNA for the CDR3 is TGCGCCAGCTCTCTGGGCACAGATACGCAGTATTTT.

J is TRBJ2-7 and V is TRBV9, with a possible D match to TRBD2 (6 bases). The CDR3 runs to 15 residues. The V gene lost 2 bases and the J gene lost 7 bases, with 19 bases spanning the gap. Germline-derived CDR1 and CDR2 are SGDLS and YYNGEE. The CDR3 spells CASSVRLEGMREQYF. CDR3 bases: TGTGCCAGCAGCGTTAGACTAGAAGGGATGAGGGAGCAGTACTTC. The full variable domain, in which reference TRBV9 and TRBJ2-7 provide the parts outside the CDR3, is DSGVTQTPKHLITATGQRVTLRCSPRSGDLSVYWYQQSLDQGLQFLIQYYNGEERAKGNILERFSAQQFPDLHSELNLSSLELGDSALYFCASSVRLEGMREQYFGPGTRLTVT.

V is TRBV5-1 and J is TRBJ1-1; 7 bases line up with TRBD1. This CDR3 comprises 15 residues. CDR1 and CDR2 from the germline V gene are SGHRS and YFSETQ. The V segment lost 6 bases and the J segment 0 bases; nucleotides outside the gene matches: 8. The DNA of the CDR3 is TGCGCCAGCACCCCGGGACAGCAGATGAACACTGAAGCTTTCTTT. Translation gives CASTPGQQMNTEAFF.

This clone was seen a handful of times. V and J are TRBV9 and TRBJ1-3; D gene unclear. The germline V gene has CDR1 SGDLS and CDR2 YYNGEE. This CDR3 contains 14 residues. Between the trimmed V and J ends, which lost 0 bases and 6 bases, there was a span of 10 bases. The DNA for the CDR3 is TGTGCCAGCAGCGTAGAAATTGGTGCAAACACCATATATTTT. Protein product: CASSVEIGANTIYF.

This clone appeared once. The chain carries TRBV6-6 and TRBJ2-7; 13 bases line up with TRBD2. This CDR3 has 15 residues. After removal of 5 bases from V and 3 bases from J, the junction contained 4 bases not matched to a gene. CDR1 and CDR2 from the germline V gene are MNHNY and SVGAGI (reference sequence). The CDR3 DNA reads TGTGCCAGCAGTGGACTAGCGGGAGCTGGCTACGAGCAGTACTTC. Protein sequence: CASSGLAGAGYEQYF.

J is TRBJ2-3 and V is TRBV6-4, with 12 bases matching TRBD1. The CDR3 consists of 14 residues. Germline CDR1 is MRHNA and CDR2 is SNTAGT. The V segment lost 2 bases and the J segment 6 bases; nucleotides outside the gene matches: 0. CDR3 sequence reads: CASSDGTGGDTQYF. CDR3 coding DNA: TGTGCCAGCAGTGACGGGACAGGGGGCGATACGCAGTATTTT.

This clone appeared a few times. The chain links TRBV10-3 to TRBJ2-7; no clear D gene. V was cut by 0 bases and J by 6 bases, with 18 bases left in between. The germline CDR1 and CDR2 sequences are ENHRY and SYGVKD. This CDR3 region has 16 residues. DNA of the CDR3: TGTGCCATCAGTGAGTCAAGAAAGGGAAGCGCGGCCGAGCAGTACTTC. Encoded protein: CAISESRKGSAAEQYF.

The CDR3 DNA reads as TGCGCCAGCAGCTTGGCCACAGGGGGCGAGCAGTACTTC. This sequence encodes CASSLATGGEQYF. This chain joins TRBV5-1 and TRBJ2-7; 8 nucleotides match TRBD1. Germline trimming cut 0 bases from V and 6 bases from J; bases unmatched to any gene: 2. Germline lookup yields CDR1 SGHRS and CDR2 YFSETQ. CDR3 size: 13 residues.

This clone appeared once. This sequence joins TRBV5-1 and TRBJ2-1; D is uncertain. Germline V gene sequence: CDR1 SGHRS, CDR2 YFSETQ. This CDR3 has 15 residues. Trimming stripped 0 bases from V and 0 bases from J, with 7 bases between. This CDR3 is CASSLDESSYNEQFF. The CDR3 region has the DNA TGCGCCAGCAGCTTGGATGAGTCCTCCTACAATGAGCAGTTCTTC.

This clone was observed a single time. The rearrangement links TRBV24-1 to TRBJ2-5; 12 nucleotides line up with TRBD1. Germline V gene data show CDR1 as KGHDR and CDR2 as SFDVKD. V lost 8 bases, J lost 4 bases, and 7 bases stayed unmatched. The CDR3 contains 15 residues. Written as DNA, the CDR3 is TGTGCCACCAAGTCCGGGACAGGGGGCGCAGAGACCCAGTACTTC. Translating gives CATKSGTGGAETQYF.

The rearrangement links TRBV5-4 to TRBJ2-2; possibly TRBD1 for D (5 bases). This CDR3 is built from 15 residues. V gave up 1 base and J gave up 4 bases, with 11 bases separating them. The germline V gene has CDR1 SGHNT and CDR2 YYREEE (reference sequence). DNA of the CDR3: TGTGCCAGCAGCTTGTCACCAGGGATCACCGGGGAGCTGTTTTTT. It encodes CASSLSPGITGELFF.

This chain uses TRBV9 with TRBJ1-1; tentatively, D is TRBD1 (5 bases). Germline-derived CDR1 and CDR2 are SGDLS and YYNGEE. CDR3 length: 15 residues. V lost 0 bases, J lost 0 bases, and 9 bases lay in between. CDR3 region: CASSVAGSLNTEAFF. In nucleotides, the CDR3 is TGTGCCAGCAGCGTAGCAGGGTCTCTGAACACTGAAGCTTTCTTT.

CDR3 region: CASSYSRTATFYGYTF. CDR3 sequence (DNA): TGTGCCAGCAGTTACTCTCGGACAGCGACGTTCTATGGCTACACCTTC. This chain joins TRBV6-5 and TRBJ1-2; D perhaps matches TRBD1 (6 bases). Between the trimmed V and J ends, which lost 0 bases and 4 bases, there was a span of 15 bases. The germline gives CDR1 MNHEY, CDR2 SVGAGI. The CDR3 length is 16 residues.

The chain is built from TRBV27 and TRBJ2-5; TRBD2 is a possible D gene (7 bases). The CDR3 is 14 residues long. In germline, CDR1 is MNHEY, CDR2 SMNVEV (reference sequence). The V and J ends lost 2 bases and 1 base respectively, with 8 bases between them. CDR3 nucleotide sequence: TGTGCCAGCAGTTTAAGGGGGGGCCAAGAGACCCAGTACTTC. Protein: CASSLRGGQETQYF.

The chain is built from TRBV29-1 and TRBJ2-5; TRBD2 agrees at 14 bases. The germline V gene encodes CDR1 SQVTM and CDR2 ANQGSEA. Unmatched junction bases numbered 17, after V lost 7 bases and J lost 4 bases. This CDR3 is 18 amino acids long. DNA of the CDR3: TGCAGCGCGGGTCAGGGAGGACTAGCGGGAGGTATTGTAGAGACCCAGTACTTC. This translates into CSAGQGGLAGGIVETQYF.